These T cell receptor beta chains were read from a single sample in a study of radiotherapy plus CTLA-4 blockade in lung cancer. Only in-frame clones appear in the TCRdb table, and some are missing; sequencing was by immunoSEQ multiplex PCR. The sample has about 62,000 clones; roughly three quarters are singletons. Material: peripheral blood, obtained from a patient treated with radiotherapy plus ipilimumab. The source is a human donor with non-small cell lung cancer who had a complete response to radiotherapy plus ipilimumab. The CDR3 runs from the conserved cysteine through the conserved F or W. D genes are given only for firm matches. Some rows mark clone size as missing; the rest say once, few, many or name a class of expanded clone.

J	D	V	size	DNA	CDR3
TRBJ2-1	TRBD2	TRBV5-1	once	TGCGCCAGCAGCTCGACTAGCGGGAGGGCCAGTCCCGATGAGCAGTTCTTC	CASSSTSGRASPDEQFF
TRBJ2-2	TRBD1	TRBV18	NA	TGTGCCAGCTCACCAAGAACAGGGGGCACCGGGGAGCTGTTTTTT	CASSPRTGGTGELFF
TRBJ2-7	NA	TRBV28	NA	TGTGCCAGCATCGGAGAATACGAGCAGTACTTC	CASIGEYEQYF
TRBJ2-7	TRBD2	TRBV19	once	TGTGCCAGTAGTCCCCGGACTAGCGGTTTTATCGAGCAGTACTTC	CASSPRTSGFIEQYF
TRBJ1-2	NA	TRBV18	once	TGTGCCAGCTCACCGTCGGTAGGGGATGACGGCTACACCTTC	CASSPSVGDDGYTF
TRBJ2-2	NA	TRBV6-5	NA	TGTGCCAGCAGTCAAACCTGGACGGGGACCGGGGAGCTGTTTTTT	CASSQTWTGTGELFF
TRBJ2-7	TRBD1	TRBV6-1	NA	TGTGCCAGCAGGCCCGGACAGGCCATCTACGAGCAGTACTTC	CASRPGQAIYEQYF
TRBJ2-3	NA	TRBV20-1	NA	TGCAGTGCTCCTAGGGGGGATACGCAGTATTTT	CSAPRGDTQYF
TRBJ2-7	NA	TRBV10-3	NA	TGTGCCATCAGACCTGCAGTTCGGCCGGACACCTACGAGCAGTACTTC	CAIRPAVRPDTYEQYF
TRBJ1-4	NA	TRBV5-1	NA	TGCGCCAGCAGCGAGCAGGGTGGTGAAAAACTGTTTTTT	CASSEQGGEKLFF
TRBJ1-3	TRBD1	TRBV6-1	NA	TGTGCCAGCAGTGAAGTGGGCAGGGGGCGAAGAGGAAACACCATATATTTT	CASSEVGRGRRGNTIYF
TRBJ2-7	TRBD2	TRBV2	NA	TGTGCCAGCAATTACGGGGGGGCCAACTACGAGCAGTACTTC	CASNYGGANYEQYF
TRBJ2-1	NA	TRBV15	NA	TGTGCCACCAGCAGAAGACAGGGAGGCCATGAGCAGTTCTTC	CATSRRQGGHEQFF
TRBJ2-3	NA	TRBV2	NA	TGTGCCAGCAGTGATTCTAGCAGTACAGATACGCAGTATTTT	CASSDSSSTDTQYF
TRBJ2-1	TRBD2	TRBV5-1	NA	TGCGCCAGCTGGGGGGGGGACTTCTACAATGAGCAGTTCTTC	CASWGGDFYNEQFF
TRBJ1-3	TRBD1	TRBV14	NA	TGTGCCAGCAGCCGCAAAGCAGGGGGACAGGGGAGAAACACCATATATTTT	CASSRKAGGQGRNTIYF
TRBJ2-5	TRBD1	TRBV2	NA	TGTGCCAGCAGTGAAGTTCGGGACAGAGGGACCCAGTACTTC	CASSEVRDRGTQYF
TRBJ1-1	NA	TRBV5-3	few	TGTGCCAGCAGCCCAGACAGACAGAACACTGAAGCTTTCTTT	CASSPDRQNTEAFF
TRBJ1-5	TRBD1	TRBV28	once	TGTGCCAGCAGTGGCAGGGGGCGTTTTCAGCCCCAGCATTTT	CASSGRGRFQPQHF
TRBJ2-7	TRBD1	TRBV7-9	NA	TGTGCCAGCAGCCCCAGACAGGGACCTCGCTACGAGCAGTACTTC	CASSPRQGPRYEQYF
TRBJ2-7	TRBD2	TRBV7-2	once	TGTGCCAGCAGCCCCACCGTCTCTAGCGGGAGGTTCTACGAGCAGTACTTC	CASSPTVSSGRFYEQYF
TRBJ2-2	TRBD2	TRBV7-2	NA	TGTGCCAGCAGCTTAGTAAGGACTAGCGCCGGGGAGCTGTTTTTT	CASSLVRTSAGELFF
TRBJ2-1	NA	TRBV29-1	NA	TGCAGCGTAATTCCGGGATCCAATGAGCAGTTCTTC	CSVIPGSNEQFF
TRBJ2-2	NA	TRBV6-6	NA	TGTGCCAGCAGTTACTTGGGGGCTTCCGGGGAGCTGTTTTTT	CASSYLGASGELFF
TRBJ2-2	TRBD1	TRBV7-9	NA	TGTGCCAGCAGCCCGGGACAGGGTTTTTACACCGGGGAGCTGTTTTTT	CASSPGQGFYTGELFF
TRBJ2-3	NA	TRBV19	NA	TGTGCCAGTAGTATACCCGCAGATACGCAGTATTTT	CASSIPADTQYF
TRBJ1-1	TRBD1	TRBV7-2	few	TGTGCCAGCAGCTCTCCGGACAGGGCCACTGAAGCTTTCTTT	CASSSPDRATEAFF
TRBJ2-1	NA	TRBV4-1	NA	TGCGCCAGCAGCCAAGAAAAGAGCTCCTACAATGAGCAGTTCTTC	CASSQEKSSYNEQFF
TRBJ1-6	TRBD1	TRBV10-3	NA	TGTGCCTCAGGACAGGGGTATTCACCCCTCCACTTT	CASGQGYSPLHF
TRBJ1-6	NA	TRBV2	NA	TGTGCCAGCAGGGGAGTGGGGGGAAACTCCTATAATTCACCCCTCCACTTT	CASRGVGGNSYNSPLHF
TRBJ2-2	NA	TRBV10-1	NA	TGCGCCAGCAGGGAGGGCGGGTCCGGGGAGCTGTTTTTT	CASREGGSGELFF
TRBJ2-5	NA	TRBV7-2	NA	TGTGCCAGCAGCCCGGGACTTTTTCAAGAGACCCAGTACTTC	CASSPGLFQETQYF
TRBJ2-1	TRBD2	TRBV10-2	NA	TGCGCCAGCAGTGGACTAGCGGGAGGTAGCAATGAGCAGTTCTTC	CASSGLAGGSNEQFF
TRBJ2-6	TRBD1	TRBV10-3	NA	TGTGCCACTCTAACATCGGACAGGCTCTTCTCTGGGGCCAACGTCCTGACTTTC	CATLTSDRLFSGANVLTF
TRBJ2-6	NA	TRBV7-8	few	TGTGCCAGCAGCTTCGGCCGTAACAGGGCTTATGGGGCCAACGTCCTGACTTTC	CASSFGRNRAYGANVLTF
TRBJ2-7	TRBD2	TRBV10-3	NA	TGTGCCATCAGTGGGGCGGGAGCCTTTTCCTACGAGCAGTACTTC	CAISGAGAFSYEQYF
TRBJ2-7	NA	TRBV27	NA	TGTGCCAGCAGTTCGGGATGGAATCCGAACGAGCAGTACTTC	CASSSGWNPNEQYF
TRBJ2-1	TRBD1	TRBV6-1	NA	TGTGCCAGCAGTGAAAGACAGGGAACTGAGCAGTTCTTC	CASSERQGTEQFF
TRBJ2-7	TRBD1	TRBV4-3	NA	TGCGCCAGCAGCCAAGAAACGGGGACAGGGGCTGCTTACGAGCAGTACTTC	CASSQETGTGAAYEQYF
TRBJ1-2	TRBD1	TRBV12-5	NA	TGTGCTAGTGGTTTGACCCAGGACAGGAAAAACTATGGCTACACCTTC	CASGLTQDRKNYGYTF
TRBJ1-1	TRBD1	TRBV7-9	NA	TGTGCCAGCAGCACCGAAGGGGGCGCGGACACTGAAGCTTTCTTT	CASSTEGGADTEAFF
TRBJ2-1	TRBD2	TRBV7-9	NA	TGTGCCAGCAGCCAAACTAGCGGGGGGTACAATGAGCAGTTCTTC	CASSQTSGGYNEQFF
TRBJ1-3	NA	TRBV14	few	TGTGCCAGCAGCCAAGCTAGGGGAAACACCATATATTTT	CASSQARGNTIYF
TRBJ2-7	TRBD2	TRBV6-6	NA	TGTGCCAGCAGCCGGGGGGGATCTTACGAGCAGTACTTC	CASSRGGSYEQYF
TRBJ1-2	NA	TRBV10-1	NA	TGCGCCAGCAGCCCCGGGGTAGGGGGAAACTATGGCTACACCTTC	CASSPGVGGNYGYTF
TRBJ2-7	NA	TRBV11-2	NA	TGTGCCAGCAGCTCGGACAGAGCTAGGGACGAGCAGTACTTC	CASSSDRARDEQYF
TRBJ2-7	NA	TRBV6-6	NA	TGTGCCAGCAGTACGCAGGGTTACGAGCAGTACTTC	CASSTQGYEQYF
TRBJ2-7	NA	TRBV6-5	NA	TGTGCCAGCAGCCGCGAGGGAGGACTCTCCTACGAGCAGTACTTC	CASSREGGLSYEQYF
TRBJ1-2	NA	TRBV19	NA	TGTGCCAGTAGTATAGGGACAACTATCTATGGCTACACCTTC	CASSIGTTIYGYTF
TRBJ1-4	NA	TRBV1	NA	TGCACCAGCAGCCCCCGCTTCAAAATAAGGGGGGGCGGAAATGAAAAACTGTTTTTT	CTSSPRFKIRGGGNEKLFF